This passage covers 29 T cell receptor beta chains from one sample sequenced in a study of OX40 agonist ivuxolimab in advanced cancers. Library preparation employed the immunoSEQ multiplex PCR assay. Sourced from immuneACCESS, this table was stored by TCRdb with only in-frame sequences that have V and J called. A share of the clones is absent; for the studies checked, an unresolved V gene accounts for under half, and the remainder has no known explanation. The sample table holds nearly 80,000 clones, of which around 80% were seen once. About 0.4% of the sample rests with the top ten. The specimen comprised CD4+ or CD8+ T cells sorted from blood, sampled in a trial of the OX40 agonist ivuxolimab. All receptors come from an adult with an advanced solid tumor such as melanoma, head and neck, liver or kidney cancer.

This chain joins TRBV5-6 and TRBJ1-5, with a tentative D call TRBD1 (5 bases). The germline CDR1 and CDR2 sequences are SGHDT and YYEEEE. The CDR3 is 16 residues long. Trimming removed 3 bases at V and 1 base at J, with 14 bases between. CDR3 nucleotide sequence: TGTGCCAGCAGCTCACCAGGGTGGGAGAGCAATCAGCCCCAGCATTTT. Protein product: CASSSPGWESNQPQHF.

The V call is TRBV6-5, the J call TRBJ1-2; 8 nucleotides line up with TRBD1. V was clipped by 7 bases and J by 7 bases; unmatched bases: 14. Per germline, CDR1 MNHEY and CDR2 SVGAGI. The CDR3 consists of 15 residues. Here the CDR3 reads CASKGQGAEVAGYTF. The CDR3 DNA reads as TGTGCCAGCAAGGGCCAGGGGGCAGAAGTAGCTGGCTACACCTTC.

This clone was detected only once. V gene TRBV5-1 combines with J gene TRBJ2-1; the D gene could be TRBD1 or TRBD2 (6 bases each). CDR1 and CDR2 (germline): SGHRS, YFSETQ. This CDR3 comprises 14 residues. V gave up 4 bases and J gave up 9 bases, with 17 bases separating them. The CDR3 region is CASSVRGLYPEQFF. CDR3 nucleotides: TGCGCCAGCAGCGTCAGGGGACTCTACCCTGAGCAGTTCTTC.

J is TRBJ2-7 and V is TRBV18; 11 positions agree with TRBD2. CDR1 is KGHSH and CDR2 is LQKENI in the germline V gene. Trimming at V came to 1 base and at J to 5 bases, leaving 4 bases not matched to a gene. This CDR3 region has 15 residues. CDR3 sequence (DNA): TGTGCCAGCTCACCACTTGGGACTAGCGGCCACGAGCAGTACTTC. Translated, it gives CASSPLGTSGHEQYF. The variable domain in full, with the rest retrieved from reference TRBV18 and TRBJ2-7, is NAGVMQNPRHLVRRRGQEARLRCSPMKGHSHVYWYRQLPEEGLKFMVYLQKENIIDESGMPKERFSAEFPKEGPSILRIQQVVRGDSAAYFCASSPLGTSGHEQYFGPGTRLTVT.

This clone was counted a few times. V usage is TRBV7-8 and J usage is TRBJ1-1; 7 bases are shared with TRBD1. Germline CDR1 SGHVS, CDR2 FQNEAQ. The CDR3 consists of 15 residues. V was clipped by 5 bases and J by 0 bases; unmatched bases: 6. The DNA for the CDR3 is TGTGCCAGCAGCCTCCGGGACAGCGTGAACACTGAAGCTTTCTTT. This translates into CASSLRDSVNTEAFF.

This chain joins TRBV5-1 and TRBJ1-2; TRBD1 might be the D (6 bases). The CDR3 runs to 15 residues. With 4 bases removed from V and 7 bases from J, the gap between germline ends came to 20 bases. The germline CDR1 and CDR2 sequences are SGHRS and YFSETQ. CDR3 amino acids: CASSPEQGGVGGYTF. The CDR3 DNA is TGCGCCAGCAGCCCGGAACAGGGAGGAGTTGGTGGCTACACCTTC.

This chain connects TRBV6-6 to TRBJ1-1, with a tentative D call TRBD1 (6 bases). Looked up from germline, CDR1 is MNHNY and CDR2 is SVGAGI (reference sequence). Trimming shortened V by 8 bases and J by 3 bases, and 13 bases separated the two germline ends. The CDR3 runs 13 residues. The CDR3 DNA follows: TGTGCCAGCCGCGGGCAGGGGCACACTGAAGCTTTCTTT. Translation: CASRGQGHTEAFF.

This clone was seen just once. The rearrangement joins TRBV5-1 to TRBJ2-3; 8 bases are a match to TRBD2. Trimming cost V 0 bases and J 1 base; bases outside gene matches: 4. The CDR3 runs 16 residues. Germline V lookup: CDR1 SGHRS, CDR2 YFSETQ. The DNA of the CDR3 is TGCGCCAGCAGCTTGGTTAGCGGGGTAGGCACAGATACGCAGTATTTT. Its translation is CASSLVSGVGTDTQYF.

The V and J genes are TRBV6-1 and TRBJ2-7, with D unclear. Trimming cost V 3 bases and J 3 bases, with 6 bases left between them. Germline lookup yields CDR1 MNHNS and CDR2 SASEGT. The CDR3 covers 12 residues. The CDR3 reads CASSDRYYEQYV. CDR3 coding DNA: TGTGCCAGCAGTGACAGGTACTACGAGCAGTACGTC.

The chain recombines TRBV28 with TRBJ1-1, with D unclear. The CDR3 length is 13 residues. Germline lookup yields CDR1 MDHEN and CDR2 SYDVKM. Trimming stripped 6 bases from V and 4 bases from J, with 12 bases between. CDR3 in DNA: TGTGCCAGCAGCCCAGTGCGCGGCACTGAAGCTTTCTTT. It encodes CASSPVRGTEAFF. The full variable domain, with the rest looked up from reference TRBV28 and TRBJ1-1, is DVKVTQSSRYLVKRTGEKVFLECVQDMDHENMFWYRQDPGLGLRLIYFSYDVKMKEKGDIPEGYSVSREKKERFSLILESASTNQTSMYLCASSPVRGTEAFFGQGTRLTVV.

V usage is TRBV6-1 and J usage is TRBJ2-7; D possibly corresponds to TRBD1 (5 bases). Germline values: CDR1 MNHNS, CDR2 SASEGT. The CDR3 runs to 12 residues. Trimming stripped 1 base from V and 5 bases from J, with 6 bases between. This chain's CDR3 is CASSEGRDEQYV. CDR3 coding DNA: TGTGCCAGCAGTGAAGGCAGGGACGAGCAGTACGTC.

This chain connects TRBV5-1 to TRBJ2-1; 7 positions match TRBD2. The CDR3 is 17 amino acids. Germline loops: CDR1 SGHRS, CDR2 YFSETQ. The V gene end was trimmed by 3 bases and the J gene end by 0 bases; junction bases not matched to a gene: 9. DNA of the CDR3: TGCGCCAGCAGCTCCCTCCCCACGGGGGGCTCCTACAATGAGCAGTTCTTC. It specifies CASSSLPTGGSYNEQFF.

The chain recombines TRBV11-2 with TRBJ2-1, with D unresolved. Germline values: CDR1 SGHAT, CDR2 FQNNGV. The CDR3 totals 13 residues. V gave up 4 bases and J gave up 9 bases, with 13 bases separating them. The DNA of the CDR3 is TGTGCCAGCAGCTCTATGGGGTTTTCTGAGCAGTTCTTC. Amino acids: CASSSMGFSEQFF.

The rearrangement uses TRBV5-4 and TRBJ2-1; 9 nucleotides agree with TRBD2. With 6 bases clipped from V and 7 bases from J, the junction kept 11 bases outside the gene matches. In germline, CDR1 is SGHNT, CDR2 YYREEE (reference sequence). The length of the CDR3 is 15 residues. CDR3 in DNA: TGTGCCAGCACCCCGGGCGGGCGGGAGGGTAATGAGCAGTTCTTC. Protein product: CASTPGGREGNEQFF. Full variable domain (remainder filled in from reference TRBV5-4 and TRBJ2-1): ETGVTQSPTHLIKTRGQQVTLRCSSQSGHNTVSWYQQALGQGPQFIFQYYREEENGRGNFPPRFSGLQFPNYSSELNVNALELDDSALYLCASTPGGREGNEQFFGPGTRLTVL.

The chain links TRBV7-9 to TRBJ1-2; D gene ambiguous. CDR3 size: 12 residues. Trimming left V 1 base short and J 2 bases short, with 2 bases between. Germline V gives CDR1 SEHNR, CDR2 FQNEAQ (reference sequence). In DNA, the CDR3 is TGTGCCAGCAGCTTAGTCAACTATGGCTACACCTTC. Amino acid sequence: CASSLVNYGYTF. Full variable domain (remainder filled in from reference TRBV7-9 and TRBJ1-2): DTGVSQNPRHKITKRGQNVTFRCDPISEHNRLYWYRQTLGQGPEFLTYFQNEAQLEKSRLLSDRFSAERPKGSFSTLEIQRTEQGDSAMYLCASSLVNYGYTFGSGTRLTVV.

The chain links TRBV5-6 to TRBJ1-3, with D hard to call. Germline CDR1 and CDR2: SGHDT and YYEEEE. The CDR3 is made up of 16 amino acids. Trimming took 0 bases from V and 0 from J, leaving 10 bases between them. The CDR3: CASSLGPVSSGNTIYF. CDR3 nucleotides: TGTGCCAGCAGCTTGGGGCCGGTAAGCTCTGGAAACACCATATATTTT.

The V call is TRBV30, the J call TRBJ2-1; TRBD2 matches 9 bases. The CDR3 is made up of 14 amino acids. Trimming cost V 4 bases and J 3 bases; bases outside gene matches: 4. Germline V gene lookup returns CDR1 GTSNPN and CDR2 SVGIG (reference sequence). The CDR3 nucleotides are TGTGCCTGGACTAGCGGGACCTTCTACAATGAGCAGTTCTTC. This sequence encodes CAWTSGTFYNEQFF.

The gene calls are TRBV10-3 and TRBJ1-2; 7 bases are shared with TRBD1. Losses at the gene ends were 4 bases for V and 2 bases for J; bases not matched to a gene: 4. CDR1 is ENHRY and CDR2 is SYGVKD in the germline V gene. The CDR3 consists of 14 residues. CDR3 region: CAISAQTGNYGYTF. CDR3 nucleotides: TGTGCCATCAGTGCCCAGACAGGGAACTATGGCTACACCTTC.

The chain uses TRBV5-5 and TRBJ2-7; the D gene is possibly TRBD1 (6 bases). The germline CDR1 and CDR2 sequences are SGHKS and YYEKEE (reference sequence). Trimming shortened V by 0 bases and J by 0 bases, and 13 bases separated the two germline ends. This CDR3 has 16 residues. The CDR3 bases are TGTGCCAGCAGCTTGGAGTTGGGGACAAGCTCCTACGAGCAGTACGTC. It specifies CASSLELGTSSYEQYV.

This chain uses TRBV7-2 with TRBJ2-1; 12 bases map to TRBD2. V shed 2 bases, J shed 14 bases, and the junction held 10 bases outside the gene matches. The germline CDR1 and CDR2 sequences are SGHTA and FQGNSA. The CDR3 sequence is 15 residues long. The CDR3: CASSLRPSGGAEKFF. CDR3 nucleotide sequence: TGTGCCAGCAGCTTAAGGCCTAGCGGGGGGGCCGAGAAGTTCTTC.

This sequence joins TRBV7-2 and TRBJ2-2, with D tentatively TRBD2 (6 bases). V lost 5 bases, J lost 6 bases, and 13 bases lay in between. CDR1 is SGHTA and CDR2 is FQGNSA in the germline V gene. CDR3 length equals 14 residues. The CDR3 nucleotides are TGTGCCAGCAGCCGAGACGGAGGGGCCGGGGAGCTGTTTTTT. This gives the protein CASSRDGGAGELFF.

The chain uses TRBV7-9 and TRBJ1-4; D uncertain. CDR1 is SEHNR and CDR2 is FQNEAQ in the germline V gene (reference sequence). The CDR3 runs 17 residues. Trimming shortened V by 1 base and J by 0 bases, and 12 bases separated the two germline ends. In DNA form, the CDR3 reads TGTGCCAGCAGCTTAGTAAAGGGATCCCCAACTAATGAAAAACTGTTTTTT. This gives the protein CASSLVKGSPTNEKLFF.

The chain recombines TRBV28 with TRBJ1-5; 8 nucleotides align to TRBD1. Per germline, CDR1 MDHEN and CDR2 SYDVKM. CDR3 size: 18 residues. With V trimmed by 2 bases and J by 6 bases, 15 bases remained unmatched. The CDR3, as DNA: TGTGCCAGCAGTTTACAACGGACAGGACAGGGCTTGGGTCAGCCCCAGCATTTT. Amino acids: CASSLQRTGQGLGQPQHF.

The genes are TRBV9 and TRBJ1-3, with no clear D. CDR3 length: 13 amino acids. The V gene lost 4 bases and the J gene lost 7 bases, with 12 bases spanning the gap. Germline assignment: CDR1 SGDLS and CDR2 YYNGEE. CDR3 in DNA: TGTGCCAGCAGCCCAACGTTAGGTAACACCATATATTTT. Translating it yields CASSPTLGNTIYF.

CDR3 sequence reads: CASSLGNRGEAFF. As DNA, the CDR3 is TGTGCCAGCAGCTTAGGGAACAGGGGAGAAGCTTTCTTT. V gene TRBV11-2 combines with J gene TRBJ1-1, with 7 bases lining up with TRBD1. The germline CDR1 and CDR2 sequences are SGHAT and FQNNGV. The CDR3 contains 13 residues. V shed 1 base, J shed 8 bases, and the junction held 4 bases outside the gene matches.

This chain links TRBV7-9 with TRBJ2-3; 10 positions agree with TRBD2. V gave up 1 base and J gave up 3 bases; unmatched junction bases: 4. The germline CDR1 and CDR2 sequences are SEHNR and FQNEAQ (reference sequence). This CDR3 is 16 amino acids long. The CDR3 coding sequence is TGTGCCAGCAGCTTAGGGACTAGCGGCCAGACAGATACGCAGTATTTT. It specifies CASSLGTSGQTDTQYF. The entire variable domain, with the rest obtained from reference TRBV7-9 and TRBJ2-3, is as follows: DTGVSQNPRHKITKRGQNVTFRCDPISEHNRLYWYRQTLGQGPEFLTYFQNEAQLEKSRLLSDRFSAERPKGSFSTLEIQRTEQGDSAMYLCASSLGTSGQTDTQYFGPGTRLTVL.

This chain uses TRBV30 with TRBJ1-4; D gene unclear. V was clipped by 5 bases and J by 8 bases, with 12 bases between them. The CDR3 is made up of 12 amino acids. Germline V CDR1 and CDR2: GTSNPN, SVGIG (reference sequence). CDR3 nucleotides: TGTGCCTGGGCCTCCCAAGGCGAAAAACTGTTTTTT. Translated, it gives CAWASQGEKLFF.

The rearrangement uses TRBV9 and TRBJ1-1; 10 nucleotides match TRBD1. V shed 0 bases and J 11 bases; nucleotides not matched to a gene: 4. This CDR3 region has 13 residues. CDR1 and CDR2 from the germline V gene are SGDLS and YYNGEE. The CDR3 sequence is CASSVGTGGRAFF. CDR3 nucleotides: TGTGCCAGCAGCGTAGGGACAGGGGGACGGGCTTTCTTT. Full variable domain (outside the CDR3, taken from reference TRBV9 and TRBJ1-1): DSGVTQTPKHLITATGQRVTLRCSPRSGDLSVYWYQQSLDQGLQFLIQYYNGEERAKGNILERFSAQQFPDLHSELNLSSLELGDSALYFCASSVGTGGRAFFGQGTRLTVV.

This chain links TRBV6-5 with TRBJ2-1; 7 bases align to TRBD1. The V gene's germline CDR1 is MNHEY and CDR2 SVGAGI. The CDR3 runs to 12 residues. Germline trimming cut 5 bases from V and 8 bases from J; bases unmatched to any gene: 3. CDR3 protein: CASSLTGDEQFF. DNA for the CDR3: TGTGCCAGCAGTCTAACAGGGGATGAGCAGTTCTTC.